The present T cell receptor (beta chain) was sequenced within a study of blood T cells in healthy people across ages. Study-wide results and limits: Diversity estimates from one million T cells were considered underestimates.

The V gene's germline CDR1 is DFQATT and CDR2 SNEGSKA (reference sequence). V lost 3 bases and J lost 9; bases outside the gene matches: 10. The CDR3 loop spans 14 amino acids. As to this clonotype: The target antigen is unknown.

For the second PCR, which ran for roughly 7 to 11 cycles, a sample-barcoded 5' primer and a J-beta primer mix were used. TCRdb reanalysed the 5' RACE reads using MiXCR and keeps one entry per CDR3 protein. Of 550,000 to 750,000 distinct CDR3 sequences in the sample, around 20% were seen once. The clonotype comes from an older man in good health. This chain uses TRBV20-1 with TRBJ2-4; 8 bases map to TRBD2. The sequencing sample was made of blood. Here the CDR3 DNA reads TGCAGTGCTAGCCCGGGACTAGTAAAGGGCATTCAGTACTTC. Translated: CSASPGLVKGIQYF.